Listed below are T cell receptor beta chains from one sample, sequenced in a study of shared clonotypes between healthy human individuals. TCRdb's copy holds only in-frame clones and misses some; the assay was immunoSEQ multiplex PCR. This sample has approximately 110,000 clones, with about 70% found just once. The sequencing sample was made of memory CD8+ T cells sorted from blood. These receptors originate from a woman under 40 in good health. Both conserved end residues are part of each CDR3. A D gene is named only where the DNA matches it firmly. The size field is filled for only some rows; it gives once, few, many or a size class.

CASSFVSTDTQYF	TGTGCCAGCAGCTTCGTTAGCACAGATACGCAGTATTTT	TRBV11-2	NA	TRBJ2-3	NA
CASSLRLAGGPMFTDTQYF	TGTGCCAGCAGTCTTCGACTAGCGGGAGGGCCCATGTTCACAGATACGCAGTATTTT	TRBV27	NA	TRBJ2-3	TRBD2
CASSSGLLGEQYF	TGTGCCAGCAGTTCCGGACTTCTCGGGGAGCAGTACTTC	TRBV6-4	many	TRBJ2-7	NA
CASSEYAQPGGYNEQFF	TGTGCCAGCAGTGAATACGCCCAGCCGGGGGGTTACAATGAGCAGTTCTTC	TRBV25-1	NA	TRBJ2-1	TRBD2
CASSNRDRGYQETQYF	TGTGCCAGCAGTAACCGGGACAGGGGTTACCAAGAGACCCAGTACTTC	TRBV25-1	few	TRBJ2-5	TRBD1
CASSQDQGSGSYEQYF	TGTGCCAGCAGCCAAGATCAAGGGAGTGGATCCTACGAGCAGTACTTC	TRBV4-2	few	TRBJ2-7	NA
CASSQTYIYGYTF	TGTGCCAGCAGCCAAACATATATTTATGGCTACACCTTC	TRBV7-9	NA	TRBJ1-2	NA
CASGGGELFF	TGCGCCAGCGGTGGGGGGGAGCTGTTTTTT	TRBV10-2	NA	TRBJ2-2	NA
CASSQDHLGSSYGYTF	TGCGCCAGCAGCCAAGATCACCTAGGCAGCAGCTATGGCTACACCTTC	TRBV4-1	NA	TRBJ1-2	NA
CASSLVSLTPDTQYF	TGTGCCAGCAGCTTAGTTAGCCTGACCCCAGATACGCAGTATTTT	TRBV7-2	NA	TRBJ2-3	NA
CASSYSKSAPRTEAFF	TGTGCCAGCAGTTACAGTAAGTCCGCTCCTAGGACTGAAGCTTTCTTT	TRBV6-5	once	TRBJ1-1	NA
CASSLDRGWQYF	TGCGCCAGCAGCTTGGACAGGGGCTGGCAGTACTTC	TRBV5-1	NA	TRBJ2-7	TRBD1
CASSLDGVNTGELFF	TGTGCCAGCAGCTTAGACGGAGTGAACACCGGGGAGCTGTTTTTT	TRBV7-3	NA	TRBJ2-2	NA
CASRPFMNTEAFF	TGTGCCAGCAGACCCTTCATGAACACTGAAGCTTTCTTT	TRBV28	NA	TRBJ1-1	NA
CASSRGVGSNTEAFF	TGTGCCAGCTCACGGGGCGTCGGCTCGAACACTGAAGCTTTCTTT	TRBV18	NA	TRBJ1-1	NA
CASSQRGTRPQHF	TGTGCCAGCAGCCAACGGGGGACAAGGCCCCAGCATTTT	TRBV4-2	NA	TRBJ1-5	NA
CASSRTASGANVLTF	TGTGCCAGCAGCAGGACGGCCTCTGGGGCCAACGTCCTGACTTTC	TRBV6-5	NA	TRBJ2-6	NA
CASSYGNSYEQYF	TGTGCCAGCAGTTACGGCAACTCCTACGAGCAGTACTTC	TRBV2	NA	TRBJ2-7	NA
CASSPRQGGYEQYF	TGTGCCAGCAGCCCCCGACAGGGTGGGTACGAGCAGTACTTC	TRBV7-8	NA	TRBJ2-7	TRBD1
CASSRGQGAYEQYF	TGTGCCAGCAGTCGTGGACAGGGGGCCTACGAGCAGTACTTC	TRBV6-5	few	TRBJ2-7	TRBD1
CASSTELAASYNEQFF	TGCGCCAGCAGCACCGAACTAGCGGCCTCCTACAATGAGCAGTTCTTC	TRBV5-1	NA	TRBJ2-1	TRBD2
CASTGGTEAFF	TGTGCCAGCACGGGGGGCACTGAAGCTTTCTTT	TRBV6-6	few	TRBJ1-1	NA
CASSEKSRDTRSYNEQFF	TGTGCCAGCAGTGAAAAAAGCCGGGACACCCGCTCCTACAATGAGCAGTTCTTC	TRBV25-1	NA	TRBJ2-1	NA
CASSRTGVKAFF	TGTGCCAGCAGCCGGACAGGGGTGAAAGCTTTCTTT	TRBV7-2	NA	TRBJ1-1	TRBD1
CASSAALGRGPYGYTF	TGTGCCAGCAGCGCCGCTCTGGGCAGGGGGCCCTATGGCTACACCTTC	TRBV9	few	TRBJ1-2	TRBD1
CASSLGFRGMDMKYF	TGTGCCAGCAGCTTAGGCTTTCGGGGGATGGATATGAAGTACTTC	TRBV13	NA	TRBJ2-7	NA
CASSQVRTGTFNTEAFF	TGTGCCAGCAGCCAAGTCCGGACAGGGACCTTCAACACTGAAGCTTTCTTT	TRBV4-2	NA	TRBJ1-1	TRBD1
CASSVGSNTEAFF	TGTGCCAGTAGTGTCGGGTCAAACACTGAAGCTTTCTTT	TRBV19	NA	TRBJ1-1	NA
CASSLQLANPTDTQYF	TGTGCCAGCAGCTTACAGCTAGCGAACCCCACAGATACGCAGTATTTT	TRBV7-9	many	TRBJ2-3	NA
CSAVGQGWQYF	TGCAGTGCTGTGGGACAGGGCTGGCAGTACTTC	TRBV20-1	NA	TRBJ2-7	TRBD1
CASSGPGDRGRETQYF	TGTGCCAGCAGTGGACCGGGGGACAGGGGACGAGAGACCCAGTACTTC	TRBV25-1	NA	TRBJ2-5	TRBD1
CASRSRGPKSYEQYF	TGTGCCAGCAGATCAAGGGGACCGAAGTCCTACGAGCAGTACTTC	TRBV6-6	NA	TRBJ2-7	NA
CASSQDSGQGYEQYF	TGTGCCAGCAGCCAAGATTCCGGACAGGGCTACGAGCAGTACTTC	TRBV4-2	NA	TRBJ2-7	TRBD1
CASSDSAGSAGELFF	TGTGCCAGCAGTGACTCAGCAGGGTCGGCCGGGGAGCTGTTTTTT	TRBV6-4	many	TRBJ2-2	NA
CASSQVDRGQESYEQYF	TGCGCCAGCAGCCAAGTGGATAGGGGTCAGGAATCCTACGAGCAGTACTTC	TRBV4-1	NA	TRBJ2-7	NA
CASSPSGGGETQYF	TGCGCCAGCTCACCCTCGGGAGGGGGGGAGACCCAGTACTTC	TRBV5-1	NA	TRBJ2-5	TRBD2
CASSHGQGEGYEQYF	TGCGCCAGCAGCCATGGACAGGGGGAGGGTTACGAGCAGTACTTC	TRBV5-4	NA	TRBJ2-7	TRBD1
CASTSGDMSDTQYF	TGTGCCAGCACCTCGGGGGACATGAGCGATACGCAGTATTTT	TRBV6-1	NA	TRBJ2-3	NA
CASSTRLAGVHEQYF	TGTGCCAGCAGTACTAGGCTAGCGGGAGTCCACGAGCAGTACTTC	TRBV28	NA	TRBJ2-7	TRBD2
CASSLRWVRGSEQYF	TGTGCCAGCAGCCTGCGGTGGGTACGAGGGAGCGAGCAGTACTTC	TRBV5-6	medium-sized	TRBJ2-7	NA
CASSTYTGKNTEAFF	TGTGCCAGCAGTACTTATACAGGCAAGAACACTGAAGCTTTCTTT	TRBV27	NA	TRBJ1-1	NA
CASSRLAGEGNEQFF	TGTGCCAGCAGTAGACTAGCGGGAGAGGGGAATGAGCAGTTCTTC	TRBV6-4	many	TRBJ2-1	TRBD2
CASSTTFVRVRSNQPQHF	TGTGCCAGTAGTACAACATTCGTCAGGGTCCGGAGCAATCAGCCCCAGCATTTT	TRBV19	NA	TRBJ1-5	NA
CAWNFREPDDEQFF	TGTGCCTGGAATTTCCGGGAGCCTGACGATGAGCAGTTCTTC	TRBV30	once	TRBJ2-1	NA
CASSESSGGSTDTQYF	TGTGCCAGCAGTGAATCAAGCGGAGGTAGCACAGATACGCAGTATTTT	TRBV25-1	few	TRBJ2-3	NA
CASSYRGPVARIMTQYF	TGTGCCAGCAGCTATCGCGGGCCGGTGGCCCGAATTATGACCCAGTACTTC	TRBV11-2	NA	TRBJ2-5	NA
CASSPIRSGELFF	TGTGCCAGCAGCCCGATCCGGTCCGGGGAGCTGTTTTTT	TRBV7-9	NA	TRBJ2-2	NA
CASSYRSQIEQYF	TGTGCCAGCAGTTACCGGAGTCAGATCGAGCAGTACTTC	TRBV6-5	NA	TRBJ2-7	NA
CASSQDPGTANSPLHF	TGTGCCAGCAGCCAGGACCCCGGGACAGCCAATTCACCCCTCCACTTT	TRBV4-2	few	TRBJ1-6	TRBD1
CASSDALGLNEKLFF	TGTGCCAGCAGCGACGCCCTGGGGTTGAATGAAAAACTGTTTTTT	TRBV7-9	NA	TRBJ1-4	NA